The 19 T cell receptor beta chains presented below share a single source sample, sequenced in a study of T cells in Graves' hyperthyroidism and ophthalmopathy. Amplification targeted TCR beta CDR3 regions from RNA transcripts. Carried out on the TCR CDR3, a first-round RT-PCR used the HTBI primer set. TCRdb independently ran MiXCR on the multiplex PCR reads; one entry per CDR3 protein. The sample lists hundreds of thousands of distinct CDR3 sequences; more than 11% were seen once. The sequencing sample was made of blood. The receptors here all came from a woman younger than 45 with Graves' hyperthyroidism.

This clonotype was observed many times. This chain connects TRBV10-3 to TRBJ1-6; TRBD1 is a possible D gene (6 bases). The CDR3 has 15 amino acids. Germline CDR1 and CDR2: ENHRY and SYGVKD. Trimming cost V 2 bases and J 6 bases, with 11 bases left between them. The CDR3 DNA reads as TGTGCCATCAGTGAGGAGGGGGGCGGTAATTCACCCCTCCACTTT. It translates to CAISEEGGGNSPLHF.

The CDR3 sequence is CASSFGGGWGRGGYEQYF. The DNA of the CDR3 is TGTGCCAGCAGTTTCGGGGGGGGATGGGGGCGGGGGGGTTACGAGCAGTACTTC. The genes are TRBV28 and TRBJ2-7, with TRBD2 matching over 9 bases. The CDR3 has 18 amino acids. CDR1 is MDHEN, CDR2 SYDVKM, per germline. Germline trimming cut 3 bases from V and 4 bases from J; bases unmatched to any gene: 16.

This sequence joins TRBV6-1 and TRBJ2-2, with D unresolved. The CDR3 extends over 12 amino acids. V lost 7 bases to trimming and J lost 3 bases, with 6 bases between them. CDR1 is MNHNS, CDR2 SASEGT, per germline. The CDR3 sequence is CASTRYTGELFF. In DNA, the CDR3 is TGTGCCAGCACGAGATACACCGGGGAGCTGTTTTTT.

Many counts were recorded for this clonotype. The chain combines TRBV6-1 with TRBJ1-5, with 8 bases aligning to TRBD1. The CDR3 runs to 16 residues. With V trimmed by 5 bases and J by 2 bases, 8 bases remained unmatched. In germline, CDR1 is MNHNS, CDR2 SASEGT. The CDR3 spells CASSSSGGRGNQPQHF. CDR3 sequence (DNA): TGTGCCAGCAGTTCCTCAGGGGGCAGGGGCAATCAGCCCCAGCATTTT.

This clonotype came up many times. The J gene is TRBJ2-1, the V gene TRBV6-2 or TRBV6-3; D is perhaps TRBD2 (6 bases). The V and J ends lost 0 bases and 7 bases respectively, with 16 bases between them. This CDR3 has 16 amino acids. Germline values: CDR1 MNHEY, CDR2 SVGEGT. The CDR3 sequence is CASSYSGGPAVNEQFF. In nucleotides, the CDR3 is TGTGCCAGCAGTTACTCGGGGGGTCCCGCAGTGAATGAGCAGTTCTTC.

This clonotype was counted ten times or more. The chain joins TRBV27 to TRBJ2-3; TRBD2 is a possible D gene (6 bases). The CDR3 runs to 11 residues. Trimming removed 8 bases from V and 9 bases from J, with 12 bases in between. Germline CDR1 and CDR2: MNHEY and SMNVEV (reference sequence). CDR3 DNA: TGTGCCAGCGCCGGGGGTCGGACGCAGTATTTT. Protein: CASAGGRTQYF.

This clonotype was seen many times. This chain uses TRBV20-1 with TRBJ2-5; 7 nucleotides align to TRBD2. The length of the CDR3 is 13 residues. Germline-derived CDR1 and CDR2 are DFQATT and SNEGSKA (reference sequence). As DNA, the CDR3 is TGCAGGGGGGAGGGCGGGAGCGAAGAGACCCAGTACTTC. The encoded protein is CRGEGGSEETQYF.

This clonotype has ten or more counts. The genes are TRBV3-1 and TRBJ1-1; D is unclear. With 3 bases removed from V and 1 base from J, the gap between germline ends came to 6 bases. Looked up from germline, CDR1 is LGHDT and CDR2 is YNNKEL (reference sequence). This CDR3 comprises 13 residues. CDR3 coding DNA: TGTGCCAGCAGCCATGGGCCGAACACTGAAGCTTTCTTT. Its protein product is CASSHGPNTEAFF. Using reference TRBV3-1 and TRBJ1-1 for the parts outside the CDR3, the full variable domain is DTAVSQTPKYLVTQMGNDKSIKCEQNLGHDTMYWYKQDSKKFLKIMFSYNNKELIINETVPNRFSPKSPDKAHLNLHINSLELGDSAVYFCASSHGPNTEAFFGQGTRLTVV.

This clonotype was observed at least ten times. The chain uses TRBV10-2 and TRBJ1-6; maybe TRBD1 (5 bases). V dropped 0 bases and J dropped 6 bases, with 6 bases sitting between them. The germline V gene encodes CDR1 WSHSY and CDR2 SAAADI. The length of the CDR3 is 14 residues. The CDR3 is CASSESGTNSPLHF. The CDR3 DNA follows: TGCGCCAGCAGTGAGTCAGGGACTAATTCACCCCTCCACTTT.

This clonotype was counted a few times. V gene TRBV30 combines with J gene TRBJ2-3; the match to TRBD2 covers 8 bases. Looked up from germline, CDR1 is GTSNPN and CDR2 is SVGIG (reference sequence). Losses at the gene ends were 0 bases for V and 4 bases for J; bases not matched to a gene: 9. This CDR3 contains 16 residues. The CDR3 coding sequence is TGTGCCTGGAGTGTCGACACGGGGGGGGTCGCAGATACGCAGTATTTT. Translation: CAWSVDTGGVADTQYF. The full variable domain, its missing parts supplied by reference TRBV30 and TRBJ2-3, is SQTIHQWPATLVQPVGSPLSLECTVEGTSNPNLYWYRQAAGRGLQLLFYSVGIGQISSEVPQNLSASRPQDRQFILSSKKLLLSDSGFYLCAWSVDTGGVADTQYFGPGTRLTVL.

The chain carries TRBV7-2 and TRBJ2-7; 8 nucleotides line up with TRBD2. Germline CDR1 reads SGHTA; CDR2 reads FQGNSA. Trimming at V came to 5 bases and at J to 1 base, leaving 4 bases not matched to a gene. This CDR3 region has 14 residues. This CDR3 reads CASSAGTRSYEQYF. CDR3 bases: TGTGCCAGCAGCGCCGGGACTAGGTCCTACGAGCAGTACTTC.

This clonotype was detected many times. The V gene is TRBV2, the J gene TRBJ2-7; 11 bases agree with TRBD1. Germline values: CDR1 SNHLY, CDR2 FYNNEI. Trimming cost V 6 bases and J 6 bases; bases outside gene matches: 7. The CDR3 length is 14 residues. The chain's CDR3 is CASRGDRGAREQYF. Written as DNA, the CDR3 is TGTGCCAGCAGAGGGGACAGGGGGGCCCGCGAGCAGTACTTC.

The sample holds many counts of this clonotype. V and J are TRBV6-1 and TRBJ1-1; no reliable D call. There are 13 residues in the CDR3. V was clipped by 5 bases and J by 2 bases, with 9 bases between them. Germline CDR1 and CDR2: MNHNS and SASEGT. Written as DNA, the CDR3 is TGTGCCAGCAGTTTTAGTAGAAACACTGAAGCTTTCTTT. Translation gives CASSFSRNTEAFF.

This clonotype was found many times. The chain is built from TRBV11-2 and TRBJ2-2, with D possibly being TRBD2 (5 bases). Trimming pared 5 bases from V and 2 bases from J, leaving 18 bases between. The V gene's germline CDR1 is SGHAT and CDR2 FQNNGV. This CDR3 has 17 residues. The DNA of the CDR3 is TGTGCCAGCAGCCCTCGGCCCAGCGGAGCCAACACCGGGGAGCTGTTTTTT. Translating it yields CASSPRPSGANTGELFF.

This clonotype has at least ten counts. V is TRBV6-1 and J is TRBJ2-2, with TRBD1 matching over 10 bases. This CDR3 is 17 amino acids long. The V and J ends lost 1 base and 2 bases, in that order; junction bases with no gene match: 4. The germline V gene encodes CDR1 MNHNS and CDR2 SASEGT. CDR3 sequence reads: CASSEDGTGANTGELFF. As DNA, the CDR3 is TGTGCCAGCAGTGAAGATGGGACAGGGGCCAACACCGGGGAGCTGTTTTTT.

This clonotype was recorded many times. The chain employs TRBV6-2 or TRBV6-3 and TRBJ2-1; 7 bases agree with TRBD1. Trimming at V came to 6 bases and at J to 8 bases, leaving 13 bases not matched to a gene. The CDR3 is made up of 15 amino acids. Germline loops: CDR1 MNHEY, CDR2 SVGEGT. The CDR3 spells CASSTRQGDKDEQFF. In nucleotides, the CDR3 is TGTGCCAGCAGCACACGACAGGGAGATAAGGATGAGCAGTTCTTC.

This chain uses TRBV7-9 with TRBJ2-6; D is perhaps TRBD1 (6 bases). There are 17 residues in the CDR3. Trimming removed 11 bases from V and 0 bases from J, with 20 bases in between. CDR1 and CDR2 (germline): SEHNR, FQNEAQ (reference sequence). Written as DNA, the CDR3 is TGTGCCGGTTACAGGGACCGGTACACCTCTGGGGCCAACGTCCTGACTTTC. Its protein product is CAGYRDRYTSGANVLTF.

This clonotype was detected only a few times. V is TRBV20-1 and J is TRBJ1-5; 9 nucleotides agree with TRBD1. The V gene end was trimmed by 5 bases and the J gene end by 0 bases; junction bases not matched to a gene: 14. Germline values: CDR1 DFQATT, CDR2 SNEGSKA (reference sequence). The CDR3 is 18 residues long. In nucleotides, the CDR3 is TGCAGTGCTCTCGCCGCGCCGGGACAGGGAAATAGCAATCAGCCCCAGCATTTT. It specifies CSALAAPGQGNSNQPQHF.

In its sample, this clonotype was seen many times. The chain carries TRBV2 and TRBJ2-2, with TRBD2 matching over 7 bases. With 7 bases clipped from V and 6 bases from J, the junction kept 8 bases outside the gene matches. Germline assignment: CDR1 SNHLY and CDR2 FYNNEI. This CDR3 has 14 residues. The CDR3 coding sequence is TGTGCCAGCATGGCGGGAGAATCTCCCGGGGAGCTGTTTTTT. Translating it yields CASMAGESPGELFF. The whole variable domain, remainder taken from reference TRBV2 and TRBJ2-2, is EPEVTQTPSHQVTQMGQEVILRCVPISNHLYFYWYRQILGQKVEFLVSFYNNEISEKSEIFDDQFSVERPDGSNFTLKIRSTKLEDSAMYFCASMAGESPGELFFGEGSRLTVL.